In this sample, the clone carrying this T cell receptor beta chain turned up many times. The antigen is undetermined. Busulfan-fludarabine conditioning, marrow transplant, and cyclophosphamide on days +3 and +4 were administered. TCRdb's copy holds only in-frame clones and misses some; the assay was immunoSEQ multiplex PCR. Listed for the sample are 2,500 to 3,000 clones, none seen a single time. This specimen comes from a study of T cells after posttransplantation cyclophosphamide. CDR3 length equals 14 residues. Trimming stripped 5 bases from V and 6 bases from J, with 13 bases between. Germline V gene sequence: CDR1 SGHTA, CDR2 FQGNSA. Study results and limitations: Recipient CMV seropositivity and CMV reactivation strongly tracked TRB clonality. Blood and skin or GI T cell repertoires showed limited TRB overlap.

The rearrangement uses TRBV7-2 and TRBJ2-2; TRBD1 might be the D (6 bases). The source is a male patient between 60 and 69 years old who received an allogeneic stem cell transplant from a related donor and was CMV-positive. Among the T cells, some may be from the graft donor. The specimen was PBMCs, collected after allogeneic stem cell transplant with posttransplant cyclophosphamide. The CDR3 nucleotides are TGTGCCAGCAGCCGAGCTCGACAGGCCGGGGAGCTGTTTTTT. Translation: CASSRARQAGELFF.